This T cell receptor beta chain was profiled in a study of regulatory T cells in long-lasting Graves disease. Time point reported: newly diagnosed GD, antithyroid drugs for less than 3 months. Scientists built the TCR library using RNA that was extracted from PBMCs. Germline V gene lookup returns CDR1 SGHVS and CDR2 FQNEAQ. The CDR3 runs to 16 residues. Trimming took 5 bases from V and 7 from J, leaving 18 bases between them. This clonotype was found a few times. With iRepertoire HTBI primers and Arm-PCR of CDR3 regions, TCR beta libraries were built. Each CDR3 protein gets one entry after TCRdb re-called the multiplex PCR reads with MiXCR. The sample consists of around 400,000 distinct CDR3 sequences, around 15% of them appearing once.

The J gene is TRBJ1-6, the V gene TRBV7-8, with D possibly matching TRBD1 (5 bases). The sequence was collected from a female donor with Graves disease. The sequences come from peripheral blood mononuclear cells (PBMCs), collected at new diagnosis, from a patient treated with antithyroid drugs. Written as DNA, the CDR3 is TGTGCCAGCAGCATGGGGGGATCCGGAGCGAATTCACCCCTCCACTTT. This sequence encodes CASSMGGSGANSPLHF. Together with reference TRBV7-8 and TRBJ1-6, the CDR3 gives the full variable domain: GAGVSQSPRYKVAKRGQDVALRCDPISGHVSLFWYQQALGQGPEFLTYFQNEAQLDKSGLPSDRFFAERPEGSVSTLKIQRTQQEDSAVYLCASSMGGSGANSPLHFGNGTRLTVT.